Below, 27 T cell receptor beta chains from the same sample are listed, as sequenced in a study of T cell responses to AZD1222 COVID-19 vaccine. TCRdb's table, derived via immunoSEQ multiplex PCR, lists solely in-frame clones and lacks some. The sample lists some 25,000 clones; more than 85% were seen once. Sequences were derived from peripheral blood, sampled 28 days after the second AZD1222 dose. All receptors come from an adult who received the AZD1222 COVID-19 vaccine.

CDR3 in amino acids: CASSPRTSGTYEQYF. DNA of the CDR3: TGTGCCAGCAGCCCCCGGACTAGCGGTACCTACGAGCAGTACTTC. This chain connects TRBV3-1 (or the pseudogene TRBV3-2) to TRBJ2-7, with 10 bases fitting TRBD2. Germline-derived CDR1 and CDR2 are LGHDT and YNNKEL (reference sequence). The CDR3 extends over 15 amino acids. J gave up 2 bases and V 4 bases, and 5 bases lay outside the gene matches.

The CDR3 region has the DNA TGTGCCAGCAGCTTATACCGCCAACCCAACATTCAGTACTTC. The encoded protein is CASSLYRQPNIQYF. V gene TRBV7-2 combines with J gene TRBJ2-4; D is unresolved. Germline assignment: CDR1 SGHTA and CDR2 FQGNSA. CDR3 length: 14 residues. V was pared by 2 bases and J by 7 bases, with 12 bases between. The variable domain in full, with the rest retrieved from reference TRBV7-2 and TRBJ2-4, is GAGVSQSPSNKVTEKGKDVELRCDPISGHTALYWYRQSLGQGLEFLIYFQGNSAPDKSGLPSDRFSAERTGGSVSTLTIQRTQQEDSAVYLCASSLYRQPNIQYFGAGTRLSVL.

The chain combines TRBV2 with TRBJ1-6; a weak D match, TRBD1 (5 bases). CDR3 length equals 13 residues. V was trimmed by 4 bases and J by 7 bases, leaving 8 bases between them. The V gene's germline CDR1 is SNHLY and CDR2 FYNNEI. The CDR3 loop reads CASSGQLNSPLHF. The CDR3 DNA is TGTGCCAGCAGTGGACAGCTCAATTCACCCCTCCACTTT.

This CDR3 reads CASSQDTRYEAFF. The CDR3 nucleotides read TGCGCCAGCAGCCAAGATACGCGGTATGAAGCTTTCTTT. V gene TRBV4-1 combines with J gene TRBJ1-1, with D unresolved. The CDR3 is 13 amino acids. The V and J ends lost 0 bases and 7 bases respectively, with 9 bases between them. Germline CDR1 MGHRA, CDR2 YSYEKL.

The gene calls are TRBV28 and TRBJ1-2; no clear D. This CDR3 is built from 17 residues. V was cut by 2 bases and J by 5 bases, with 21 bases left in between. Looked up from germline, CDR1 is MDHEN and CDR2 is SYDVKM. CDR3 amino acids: CASSLQPRSGSLYGYTF. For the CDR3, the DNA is TGTGCCAGCAGTTTACAACCGCGATCCGGGAGTCTATATGGCTACACCTTC.

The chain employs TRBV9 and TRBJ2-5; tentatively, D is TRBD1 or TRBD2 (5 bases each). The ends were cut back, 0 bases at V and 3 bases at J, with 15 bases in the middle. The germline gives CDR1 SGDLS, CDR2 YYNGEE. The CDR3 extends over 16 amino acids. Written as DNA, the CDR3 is TGTGCCAGCAGCGTAGGTTTTACCGGGGCAGAAGAGACCCAGTACTTC. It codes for CASSVGFTGAEETQYF. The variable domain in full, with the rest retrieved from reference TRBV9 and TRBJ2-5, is DSGVTQTPKHLITATGQRVTLRCSPRSGDLSVYWYQQSLDQGLQFLIQYYNGEERAKGNILERFSAQQFPDLHSELNLSSLELGDSALYFCASSVGFTGAEETQYFGPGTRLLVL.

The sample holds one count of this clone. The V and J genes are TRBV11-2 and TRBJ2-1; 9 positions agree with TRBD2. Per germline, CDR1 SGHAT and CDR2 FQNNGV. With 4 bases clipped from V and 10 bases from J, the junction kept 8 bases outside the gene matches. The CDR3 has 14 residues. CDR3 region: CASSSGLASKEQFF. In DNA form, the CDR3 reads TGTGCCAGCAGCTCCGGACTAGCGAGCAAGGAGCAGTTCTTC.

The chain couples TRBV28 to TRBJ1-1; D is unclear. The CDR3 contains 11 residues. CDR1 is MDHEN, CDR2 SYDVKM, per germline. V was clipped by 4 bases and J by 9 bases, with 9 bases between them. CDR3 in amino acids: CASSWGSQAFF. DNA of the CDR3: TGTGCCAGCAGTTGGGGTTCTCAAGCTTTCTTT. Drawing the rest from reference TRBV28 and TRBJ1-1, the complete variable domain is DVKVTQSSRYLVKRTGEKVFLECVQDMDHENMFWYRQDPGLGLRLIYFSYDVKMKEKGDIPEGYSVSREKKERFSLILESASTNQTSMYLCASSWGSQAFFGQGTRLTVV.

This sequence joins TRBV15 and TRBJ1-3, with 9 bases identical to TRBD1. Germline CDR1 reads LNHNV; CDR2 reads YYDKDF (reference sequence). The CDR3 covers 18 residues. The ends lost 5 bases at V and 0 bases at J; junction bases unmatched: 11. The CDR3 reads CATSGDRATPSSGNTIYF. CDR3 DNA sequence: TGTGCCACCAGCGGGGACAGGGCCACCCCAAGCTCTGGAAACACCATATATTTT.

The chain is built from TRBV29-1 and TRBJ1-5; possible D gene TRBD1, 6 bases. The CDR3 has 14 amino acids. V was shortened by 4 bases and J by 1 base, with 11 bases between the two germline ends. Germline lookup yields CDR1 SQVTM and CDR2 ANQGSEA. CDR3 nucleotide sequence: TGCAGCGTTGTACAGGGCATCAGCAATCAGCCCCAGCATTTT. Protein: CSVVQGISNQPQHF.

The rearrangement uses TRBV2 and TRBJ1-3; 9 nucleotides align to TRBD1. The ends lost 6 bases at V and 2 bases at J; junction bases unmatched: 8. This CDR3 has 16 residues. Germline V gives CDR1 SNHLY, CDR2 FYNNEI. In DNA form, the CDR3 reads TGTGCCAGCAGGGGACAGGGTAGTTTGGCTGGAAACACCATATATTTT. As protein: CASRGQGSLAGNTIYF.

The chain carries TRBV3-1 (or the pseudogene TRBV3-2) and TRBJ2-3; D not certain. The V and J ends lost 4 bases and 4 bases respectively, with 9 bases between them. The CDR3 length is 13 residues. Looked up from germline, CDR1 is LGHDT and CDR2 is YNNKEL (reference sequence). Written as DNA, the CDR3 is TGTGCCAGCAGCCTTCCTGGGGCAGATACGCAGTATTTT. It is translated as CASSLPGADTQYF.

The CDR3, as DNA: TGTGCCTGGAGTGTATGGGCTGGGCAGGGGCGCGGTCAGCCCCAGCATTTT. It encodes CAWSVWAGQGRGQPQHF. V gene TRBV30 combines with J gene TRBJ1-5; D is possibly TRBD1 (6 bases). Germline values: CDR1 GTSNPN, CDR2 SVGIG (reference sequence). This CDR3 has 17 residues. The ends were cut back, 0 bases at V and 6 bases at J, with 21 bases in the middle. Full variable domain (rest looked up from reference TRBV30 and TRBJ1-5): SQTIHQWPATLVQPVGSPLSLECTVEGTSNPNLYWYRQAAGRGLQLLFYSVGIGQISSEVPQNLSASRPQDRQFILSSKKLLLSDSGFYLCAWSVWAGQGRGQPQHFGDGTRLSIL.

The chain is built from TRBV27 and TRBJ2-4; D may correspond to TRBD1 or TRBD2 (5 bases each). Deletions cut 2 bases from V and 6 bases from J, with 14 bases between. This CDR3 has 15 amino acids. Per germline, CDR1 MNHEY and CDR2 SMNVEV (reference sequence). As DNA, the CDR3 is TGTGCCAGCAGTTTAAAGGGACCCCCCAGAAACATTCAGTACTTC. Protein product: CASSLKGPPRNIQYF.

The CDR3 protein is CASRTGGPSSYNSPLHF. Here the CDR3 DNA reads TGCGCCAGCAGGACCGGGGGACCGAGCTCCTATAATTCACCCCTCCACTTT. The genes are TRBV5-1 and TRBJ1-6, with a possible D match to TRBD1 (5 bases). The CDR3 covers 17 residues. CDR1 and CDR2 (germline): SGHRS, YFSETQ. V was shortened by 5 bases and J by 0 bases, with 15 bases between the two germline ends.

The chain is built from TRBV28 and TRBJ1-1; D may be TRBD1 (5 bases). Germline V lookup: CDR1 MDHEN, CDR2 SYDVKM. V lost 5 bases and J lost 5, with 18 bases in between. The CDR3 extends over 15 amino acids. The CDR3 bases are TGTGCCAGCAGTCTCGGGAGTTCGGGGGGAACTGAAGCTTTCTTT. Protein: CASSLGSSGGTEAFF.

The CDR3, as DNA: TGTGCCAGTAGGCGGTCTTCGGGGGCCCCTCCCAATGAGCAGTTCTTC. It is translated as CASRRSSGAPPNEQFF. The V and J genes are TRBV19 and TRBJ2-1, with D possibly called TRBD1 or TRBD2 (6 bases each). Trimming cost V 6 bases and J 6 bases, with 21 bases left between them. The CDR3 is made up of 16 amino acids. Germline values: CDR1 LNHDA, CDR2 SQIVND (reference sequence).

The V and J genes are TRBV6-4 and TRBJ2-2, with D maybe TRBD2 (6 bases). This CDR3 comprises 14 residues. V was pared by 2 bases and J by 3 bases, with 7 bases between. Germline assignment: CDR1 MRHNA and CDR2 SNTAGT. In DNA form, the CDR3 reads TGTGCCAGCAGTGACGGCGGGGACACCGGGGAGCTGTTTTTT. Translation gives CASSDGGDTGELFF.

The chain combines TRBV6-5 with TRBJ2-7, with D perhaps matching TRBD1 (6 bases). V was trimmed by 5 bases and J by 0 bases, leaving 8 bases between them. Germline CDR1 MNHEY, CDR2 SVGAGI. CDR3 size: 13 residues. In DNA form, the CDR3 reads TGTGCCAGCAGTATACAGGGCTCCTACGAGCAGTACTTC. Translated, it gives CASSIQGSYEQYF.

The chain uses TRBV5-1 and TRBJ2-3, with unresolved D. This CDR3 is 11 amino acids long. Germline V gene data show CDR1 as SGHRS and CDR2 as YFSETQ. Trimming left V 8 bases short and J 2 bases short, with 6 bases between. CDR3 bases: TGCGCCAGTACCATCACAGATACGCAGTATTTT. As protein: CASTITDTQYF.

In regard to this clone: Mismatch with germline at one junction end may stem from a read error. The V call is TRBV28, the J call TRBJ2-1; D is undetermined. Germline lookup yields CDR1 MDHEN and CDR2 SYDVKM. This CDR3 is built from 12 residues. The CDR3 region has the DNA TGCTTTGAAAGCGTGGTTGGCAATGAGCAGTTCTTC. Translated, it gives CFESVVGNEQFF. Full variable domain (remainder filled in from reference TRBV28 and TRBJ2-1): DVKVTQSSRYLVKRTGEKVFLECVQDMDHENMFWYRQDPGLGLRLIYFSYDVKMKEKGDIPEGYSVSREKKERFSLILESASTNQTSMYLCFESVVGNEQFFGPGTRLTVL.

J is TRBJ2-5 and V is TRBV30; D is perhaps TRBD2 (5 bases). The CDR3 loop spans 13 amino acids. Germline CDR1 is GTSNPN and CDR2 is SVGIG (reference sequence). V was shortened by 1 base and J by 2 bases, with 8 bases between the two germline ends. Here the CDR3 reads CAWSELVQETQYF. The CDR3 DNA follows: TGTGCCTGGAGTGAACTAGTACAAGAGACCCAGTACTTC.

The CDR3 region is CASSSSGPSKETQYF. The CDR3 DNA reads TGCGCCAGCAGCTCGTCGGGACCATCAAAAGAGACCCAGTACTTC. The V gene is TRBV5-1, the J gene TRBJ2-5; perhaps D is TRBD1 or TRBD2 (5 bases each). Trimming shortened V by 3 bases and J by 3 bases, and 15 bases separated the two germline ends. The CDR3 totals 15 residues. Per the germline V gene, CDR1 is SGHRS and CDR2 is YFSETQ.

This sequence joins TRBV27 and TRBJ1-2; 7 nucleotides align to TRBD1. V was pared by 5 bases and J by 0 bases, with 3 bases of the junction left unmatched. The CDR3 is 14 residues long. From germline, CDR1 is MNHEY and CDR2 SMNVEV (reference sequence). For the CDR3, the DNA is TGTGCCAGCAGTGACGACAGGGCTAACTATGGCTACACCTTC. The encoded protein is CASSDDRANYGYTF.

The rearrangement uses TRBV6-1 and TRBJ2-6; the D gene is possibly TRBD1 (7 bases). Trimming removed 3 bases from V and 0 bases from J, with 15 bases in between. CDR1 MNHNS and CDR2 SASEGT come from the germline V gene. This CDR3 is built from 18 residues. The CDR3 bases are TGTGCCAGCAGTGAGCGGGACAGCAGACGCTCTGGGGCCAACGTCCTGACTTTC. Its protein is CASSERDSRRSGANVLTF.

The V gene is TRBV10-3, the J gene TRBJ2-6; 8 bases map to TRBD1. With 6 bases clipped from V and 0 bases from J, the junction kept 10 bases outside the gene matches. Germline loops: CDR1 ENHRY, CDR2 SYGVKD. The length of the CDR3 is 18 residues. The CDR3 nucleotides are TGTGCCATCAGAGGGGGACAGGTGGAAGACTCTGGGGCCAACGTCCTGACTTTC. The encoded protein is CAIRGGQVEDSGANVLTF.

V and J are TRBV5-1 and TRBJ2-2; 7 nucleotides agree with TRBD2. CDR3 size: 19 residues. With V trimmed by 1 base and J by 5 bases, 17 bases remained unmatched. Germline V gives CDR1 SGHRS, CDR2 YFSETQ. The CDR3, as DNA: TGCGCCAGCAGCTTGCGCCGCCCAAGCAGCGGGGTGGGGACCGGGGAGCTGTTTTTT. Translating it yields CASSLRRPSSGVGTGELFF.